The clone carrying this T cell receptor beta chain was detected only a few times. Sequencing involved patients with CD8+CD57+ cell expansion previously shown by flow cytometry. TCR beta VDJ and CDR3 profiles were obtained from a genomic DNA template. TCRdb re-called the reads through MiXCR, storing one row per CDR3 protein. Counted here are about 240,000 distinct CDR3 sequences, around half occurring once; the ten biggest clones make up 6.5% to 8%. The data were taken from a study of CD8+CD57+ T cells in acquired aplastic anemia. The CDR3 extends over 19 amino acids. The J segment lost 0 bases and the V segment lost 6 bases, leaving 18 bases of the junction unmatched. Germline V gives CDR1 DFQATT, CDR2 SNEGSKA (reference sequence).

The clonotype was recovered from a human donor with aplastic anemia. The source material was sorted CD4+, CD8+, or CD8+CD57+ T cells (not recorded which) from PBMCs. The chain uses TRBV20-1 and TRBJ2-4, with TRBD2 identical over 9 bases. This CDR3 is CSALAGFSAANIAKNIQYF. CDR3 DNA sequence: TGCAGTGCCCTAGCGGGGTTTTCGGCCGCAAATATAGCCAAAAACATTCAGTACTTC.